Presented here are 23 T cell receptor beta chains from one specimen sequenced in a study of blood T cell repertoires in COVID-19. The method was immunoSEQ multiplex PCR; TCRdb's version includes in-frame clones alone and lacks a portion of them. The data contain roughly 36,000 clones, about 94% of them seen just once; the ten biggest clones take up over 4%. Sequencing was performed on peripheral blood. These receptor sequences come from a human donor with active COVID-19. The donor label of this sample is uncertain.

About this clone: This same CDR3 is encoded by further DNA sequences in the sample. This rearrangement joins TRBV14 to TRBJ1-2, with a tentative D call TRBD1 (6 bases). Germline-derived CDR1 and CDR2 are SGHDN and FVKESK. V lost 1 base and J 4 bases, leaving 10 bases between the germline ends. CDR3 length equals 14 residues. CDR3 sequence (DNA): TGTGCCAGCAGCCAAGGAACAGGGCCCTATGGCTACACCTTC. Protein sequence: CASSQGTGPYGYTF.

The CDR3 nucleotides read TGTGCCAGCACCGACAGGTACGCTGAAGCTTTCTTT. Translated: CASTDRYAEAFF. The chain is built from TRBV3-1 (or the pseudogene TRBV3-2) and TRBJ1-1, with D possibly TRBD1 on 6 matching bases. V dropped 7 bases and J dropped 6 bases, with 12 bases sitting between them. Per the germline V gene, CDR1 is LGHDT and CDR2 is YNNKEL (reference sequence). The CDR3 extends over 12 amino acids.

There are a few counts of this clone. The gene calls are TRBV20-1 and TRBJ2-5; 9 nucleotides line up with TRBD1. J was trimmed by 7 bases and V by 6 bases; bases with no gene match: 3. The CDR3 has 11 residues. Germline CDR1 DFQATT, CDR2 SNEGSKA (reference sequence). CDR3 in amino acids: CSARQGGTQYF. The CDR3, as DNA: TGCAGTGCCAGACAGGGGGGGACCCAGTACTTC.

The rearrangement links TRBV11-2 to TRBJ2-5; 7 nucleotides match TRBD1. V shed 1 base, J shed 4 bases, and the junction held 15 bases outside the gene matches. This CDR3 is built from 18 residues. Germline CDR1 reads SGHAT; CDR2 reads FQNNGV. The CDR3 loop is CASSLGPRGQSSGETQYF. CDR3 sequence (DNA): TGTGCCAGCAGCTTAGGGCCGAGGGGGCAATCGTCAGGAGAGACCCAGTACTTC.

This chain connects TRBV7-2 to TRBJ2-1; D is perhaps TRBD2 (5 bases). The CDR3 is 15 amino acids. Germline assignment: CDR1 SGHTA and CDR2 FQGNSA. Trimming shortened V by 3 bases and J by 0 bases, and 9 bases separated the two germline ends. CDR3: CASSFQRSSYNEQFF. CDR3 DNA: TGTGCCAGCAGCTTCCAGCGGAGCTCCTACAATGAGCAGTTCTTC.

V usage is TRBV5-1 and J usage is TRBJ1-2; D might be TRBD1 (5 bases). The CDR3 loop spans 14 amino acids. Looked up from germline, CDR1 is SGHRS and CDR2 is YFSETQ. V was pared by 4 bases and J by 2 bases, with 12 bases between. CDR3 nucleotide sequence: TGCGCCAGCAGCGTGGGTTCAGGGAACTATGGCTACACCTTC. Translating it yields CASSVGSGNYGYTF.

The chain couples TRBV19 to TRBJ2-2; 7 bases fit TRBD1. The CDR3 is made up of 17 amino acids. Germline V gene sequence: CDR1 LNHDA, CDR2 SQIVND (reference sequence). J gave up 5 bases and V 2 bases, and 11 bases lay outside the gene matches. CDR3 loop: CASSIPLRGLGTGELFF. CDR3 DNA: TGTGCCAGTAGTATACCCCTCAGGGGGTTGGGGACCGGGGAGCTGTTTTTT.

The sample holds one count of this clone. CDR3 sequence reads: CASSMRGLARIDEQFF. The CDR3 coding sequence is TGTGCCAGTAGTATGCGGGGACTAGCGAGAATAGATGAGCAGTTCTTC. The V call is TRBV19, the J call TRBJ2-1; 10 positions match TRBD2. V gave up 3 bases and J gave up 8 bases; unmatched junction bases: 10. The germline V gene encodes CDR1 LNHDA and CDR2 SQIVND (reference sequence). This CDR3 is 16 amino acids long.

This clone was counted between two and nine times. The J gene is TRBJ1-2, the V gene TRBV7-9, with 7 nucleotides matching TRBD1. V was clipped by 5 bases and J by 7 bases; unmatched bases: 7. This CDR3 has 13 amino acids. Germline CDR1 reads SEHNR; CDR2 reads FQNEAQ (reference sequence). CDR3 DNA sequence: TGTGCCAGCAGCCTCGGAGACAGGGCTGGCTACACCTTC. Amino acids: CASSLGDRAGYTF.

V and J are TRBV27 and TRBJ2-7, with TRBD2 matching 9 bases. The CDR3 sequence is 19 residues long. With 5 bases clipped from V and 1 base from J, the junction kept 18 bases outside the gene matches. The germline gives CDR1 MNHEY, CDR2 SMNVEV (reference sequence). The CDR3 DNA follows: TGTGCCAGCAGTCCCATCTGGGGAGACACTAGCGGGTCTTCCTACGAGCAGTACTTC. Encoded protein: CASSPIWGDTSGSSYEQYF.

J is TRBJ2-1 and V is TRBV4-3; possibly TRBD2 for D (6 bases). The V gene lost 0 bases and the J gene lost 9 bases, with 15 bases spanning the gap. The length of the CDR3 is 15 residues. Germline V CDR1 and CDR2: LGHNA, YSLEER. The CDR3 coding sequence is TGCGCCAGCAGCCAAGACCCTAACGGGAGCGGTGAGCAGTTCTTC. Translating gives CASSQDPNGSGEQFF.

This clone has a single count. This chain uses TRBV2 with TRBJ1-1; 7 bases line up with TRBD1. CDR1 and CDR2 from the germline V gene are SNHLY and FYNNEI. This CDR3 has 14 amino acids. The J segment lost 1 base and the V segment lost 3 bases, leaving 2 bases of the junction unmatched. The CDR3 nucleotides read TGTGCCAGCAGTGACTGGACAGGGAACACTGAAGCTTTCTTT. Translated, it gives CASSDWTGNTEAFF.

The table lists this clone with a count of one. This sequence joins TRBV29-1 and TRBJ1-2; the match to TRBD1 covers 8 bases. Germline CDR1 SQVTM, CDR2 ANQGSEA. V shed 6 bases, J shed 5 bases, and the junction held 20 bases outside the gene matches. There are 17 residues in the CDR3. CDR3 loop: CSVGGLGSDREGYGYTF. The CDR3 DNA sequence: TGCAGCGTGGGGGGTTTGGGTTCGGACAGGGAGGGGTATGGCTACACCTTC. Complete variable domain (other parts from reference TRBV29-1 and TRBJ1-2): SAVISQKPSRDICQRGTSLTIQCQVDSQVTMMFWYRQQPGQSLTLIATANQGSEATYESGFVIDKFPISRPNLTFSTLTVSNMSPEDSSIYLCSVGGLGSDREGYGYTFGSGTRLTVV.

The rearrangement uses TRBV28 and TRBJ2-1; 8 bases align to TRBD1. There are 15 residues in the CDR3. The V gene end was trimmed by 4 bases and the J gene end by 4 bases; junction bases not matched to a gene: 6. Germline V lookup: CDR1 MDHEN, CDR2 SYDVKM. CDR3 bases: TGTGCCAGCAGTTATCCGGGACAGGTTTACAATGAGCAGTTCTTC. Translated, it gives CASSYPGQVYNEQFF.

J is TRBJ1-5 and V is TRBV3-1 (or the pseudogene TRBV3-2); 7 nucleotides match TRBD1. This CDR3 comprises 16 residues. Looked up from germline, CDR1 is LGHDT and CDR2 is YNNKEL (reference sequence). Trimming took 1 base from V and 5 from J; bases not matched to a gene: 8. In nucleotides, the CDR3 is TGTGCCAGCAGCCAAGGAGTCCCAGGGGGGTATCAGCCCCAGCATTTT. This sequence encodes CASSQGVPGGYQPQHF.

The J gene is TRBJ2-5, the V gene TRBV9, with 8 nucleotides matching TRBD2. V was pared by 1 base and J by 2 bases, with 4 bases of the junction left unmatched. This CDR3 contains 15 residues. Germline V lookup: CDR1 SGDLS, CDR2 YYNGEE. CDR3 region: CASSVTSGSQETQYF. Written as DNA, the CDR3 is TGTGCCAGCAGCGTAACTAGCGGATCACAAGAGACCCAGTACTTC.

The CDR3 bases are TGTGCCAGCAGCACGGAACTAGAACTTCGCGAGCAGTACTTC. Amino acid sequence: CASSTELELREQYF. The chain combines TRBV5-4 with TRBJ2-7; D is perhaps TRBD2 (5 bases). Germline V gene sequence: CDR1 SGHNT, CDR2 YYREEE (reference sequence). The CDR3 sequence is 14 residues long. V shed 4 bases and J shed 6 bases, with 17 bases lying between them.

The chain carries TRBV10-2 and TRBJ2-1, with 7 nucleotides matching TRBD1. V trimming: 5 bases; J trimming: 8 bases; junction bases outside the gene matches: 6. CDR1 is WSHSY and CDR2 is SAAADI in the germline V gene. The CDR3 sequence is 13 residues long. The CDR3 bases are TGCGCCAGCAGTTGGATACAGGGGTATGAGCAGTTCTTC. This codes for CASSWIQGYEQFF.

The chain couples TRBV28 to TRBJ2-3; D remains unclear. Germline lookup yields CDR1 MDHEN and CDR2 SYDVKM. Trimming stripped 6 bases from V and 0 bases from J, with 7 bases between. The CDR3 extends over 13 amino acids. This chain's CDR3 is CASREKSTDTQYF. The CDR3 DNA reads TGTGCCAGCAGGGAGAAGAGCACAGATACGCAGTATTTT.

This chain joins TRBV4-1 and TRBJ2-7; a possible D gene is TRBD1 (5 bases). The V end lost 4 bases, the J end lost 3 bases, and 13 bases lay between the germline ends. The CDR3 contains 14 residues. Looked up from germline, CDR1 is MGHRA and CDR2 is YSYEKL. The DNA for the CDR3 is TGCGCCAGCAGCCCGCAAGGGGTAAACTACGAGCAGTACTTC. It specifies CASSPQGVNYEQYF.

The chain couples TRBV11-3 to TRBJ2-2; D is unresolved. The germline V gene has CDR1 SGHNT and CDR2 YENEEA. CDR3 length: 15 residues. V was shortened by 8 bases and J by 0 bases, with 13 bases between the two germline ends. CDR3 region: CASVRNFANTGELFF. In DNA form, the CDR3 reads TGTGCCAGCGTGCGGAACTTCGCGAACACCGGGGAGCTGTTTTTT.

V gene TRBV5-1 combines with J gene TRBJ2-1; 15 bases match TRBD2. The germline V gene encodes CDR1 SGHRS and CDR2 YFSETQ. Trimming removed 4 bases from V and 8 bases from J; junction bases left unmatched: 4. The CDR3 contains 15 residues. DNA for the CDR3: TGCGCCAGCAGCCTGGGACTAGCGGGAGGCGATGAGCAGTTCTTC. Translated: CASSLGLAGGDEQFF. The full variable domain, rest sourced from reference TRBV5-1 and TRBJ2-1, is KAGVTQTPRYLIKTRGQQVTLSCSPISGHRSVSWYQQTPGQGLQFLFEYFSETQRNKGNFPGRFSGRQFSNSRSEMNVSTLELGDSALYLCASSLGLAGGDEQFFGPGTRLTVL.

CDR3 in DNA: TGTGCCAGCAGTACCCGCGGGGGATACACTGAAGCTTTCTTT. Protein sequence: CASSTRGGYTEAFF. The genes are TRBV6-2 or TRBV6-3 and TRBJ1-1, with D possibly TRBD1 on 5 matching bases. V lost 5 bases, J lost 3 bases, and 13 bases lay in between. From germline, CDR1 is MNHEY and CDR2 SVGEGT. This CDR3 comprises 14 residues.